Shown below are 27 T cell receptor beta chains from a single sample sequenced in a study of Ad26.COV2.S vaccination and SARS-CoV-2 variants. Some clones are missing from TCRdb's copy, which holds only in-frame ones; the method was immunoSEQ multiplex PCR. Of around 450,000 clones listed, 80% to 90% are singletons. Noted treatment: roughly 20 received Ad26.COV2.S at low or high dose, single or two shots; about five received placebo; per-sample allocation not given. Specimen acquisition occurred on day 63 following the initial vaccine or placebo injection. The sequencing used peripheral blood, collected in a trial of Ad26.COV2.S vaccine versus placebo. All receptors come from a person between 18 and 65 years old who received the Ad26.COV2.S COVID-19 vaccine or a placebo.

This sequence joins TRBV5-4 and TRBJ1-4; D unclear. The germline CDR1 and CDR2 sequences are SGHNT and YYREEE (reference sequence). The V and J ends lost 4 bases and 0 bases respectively, with 13 bases between them. The CDR3 is made up of 16 amino acids. The CDR3 is CASSQNPVATNEKLFF. The CDR3 DNA is TGTGCCAGCAGCCAAAACCCAGTCGCAACTAATGAAAAACTGTTTTTT.

The chain has TRBV5-1 and TRBJ2-3; 8 bases fit TRBD2. CDR1 SGHRS and CDR2 YFSETQ come from the germline V gene. Trimming cost V 6 bases and J 5 bases; bases outside gene matches: 14. The CDR3 extends over 16 amino acids. Here the CDR3 DNA reads TGCGCCAGCACCTCAAATAGCGGGGTGGTGGGAGATACGCAGTATTTT. Its translation is CASTSNSGVVGDTQYF. Filled out from reference TRBV5-1 and TRBJ2-3, the complete variable domain reads KAGVTQTPRYLIKTRGQQVTLSCSPISGHRSVSWYQQTPGQGLQFLFEYFSETQRNKGNFPGRFSGRQFSNSRSEMNVSTLELGDSALYLCASTSNSGVVGDTQYFGPGTRLTVL.

Comments on this clone: Distinct nucleotide sequences in the sample also encode this CDR3. The chain recombines TRBV18 with TRBJ1-2; D remains unclear. The CDR3 is 13 residues long. V was pared by 1 base and J by 1 base, with 4 bases between. Germline V lookup: CDR1 KGHSH, CDR2 LQKENI. This chain's CDR3 is CASSPRDNYGYTF. The CDR3 DNA sequence: TGTGCCAGCTCACCACGGGATAACTATGGCTACACCTTC.

The chain recombines TRBV25-1 with TRBJ1-4, with a tentative D call TRBD1 (5 bases). The CDR3 is made up of 15 amino acids. V gave up 5 bases and J gave up 4 bases, with 14 bases separating them. Germline CDR1 is MGHDK and CDR2 is SYGVNS. The CDR3 sequence is CASSYDSNLNEKLFF. In nucleotides, the CDR3 is TGTGCCAGCAGTTACGACAGTAACCTTAATGAAAAACTGTTTTTT.

The chain joins TRBV25-1 to TRBJ2-1; the match to TRBD2 covers 12 bases. The CDR3 covers 15 residues. V shed 6 bases, J shed 8 bases, and the junction held 8 bases outside the gene matches. CDR1 and CDR2 from the germline V gene are MGHDK and SYGVNS. The CDR3 sequence: CASRTSGSIFDEQFF. The CDR3 nucleotides read TGTGCCAGCAGGACTAGCGGGAGCATTTTCGATGAGCAGTTCTTC.

The gene calls are TRBV4-3 and TRBJ2-2; D possibly matches TRBD1 or TRBD2 (5 bases each). V lost 3 bases, J lost 0 bases, and 11 bases lay in between. The CDR3 covers 16 residues. CDR1 is LGHNA, CDR2 YSLEER, per germline. CDR3: CASSQTGPSNTGELFF. CDR3 sequence (DNA): TGCGCCAGCAGCCAGACGGGACCTTCGAACACCGGGGAGCTGTTTTTT.

The J gene is TRBJ1-2, the V gene TRBV7-9; D gene unclear. The CDR3 covers 13 residues. In germline, CDR1 is SEHNR, CDR2 FQNEAQ (reference sequence). The V end lost 1 base, the J end lost 5 bases, and 8 bases lay between the germline ends. The CDR3 reads CASSLVGSYGYTF. The CDR3 nucleotides read TGTGCCAGCAGCTTAGTGGGGTCTTATGGCTACACCTTC. Full variable domain (rest looked up from reference TRBV7-9 and TRBJ1-2): DTGVSQNPRHKITKRGQNVTFRCDPISEHNRLYWYRQTLGQGPEFLTYFQNEAQLEKSRLLSDRFSAERPKGSFSTLEIQRTEQGDSAMYLCASSLVGSYGYTFGSGTRLTVV.

V gene TRBV21-1 combines with J gene TRBJ2-7. TRBV21-1 is shown as a pseudogene. The CDR3 runs 14 residues. Here the CDR3 reads CASSLGPFGGEQYF. In DNA, the CDR3 is TGTGCCAGCAGCCTAGGGCCTTTTGGTGGCGAGCAGTACTTC.

The chain is built from TRBV27 and TRBJ1-1, with a tentative D call TRBD1 (5 bases). Germline V gene sequence: CDR1 MNHEY, CDR2 SMNVEV (reference sequence). The CDR3 runs 13 residues. Trimming shortened V by 6 bases and J by 0 bases, and 8 bases separated the two germline ends. The CDR3 loop is CASRRGVNTEAFF. Here the CDR3 DNA reads TGTGCCAGCAGAAGGGGCGTGAACACTGAAGCTTTCTTT.

The chain links TRBV3-1 (or the pseudogene TRBV3-2) to TRBJ1-6, with 9 bases fitting TRBD1. Germline V gives CDR1 LGHDT, CDR2 YNNKEL (reference sequence). With 2 bases clipped from V and 7 bases from J, the junction kept 6 bases outside the gene matches. The CDR3 covers 16 residues. The CDR3 loop reads CASSQTGGWLNSPLHF. DNA of the CDR3: TGTGCCAGCAGCCAAACAGGGGGCTGGTTAAATTCACCCCTCCACTTT.

The chain employs TRBV7-9 and TRBJ1-5; tentative D call: TRBD1 (5 bases). CDR3 length equals 15 residues. V lost 2 bases and J lost 3, with 11 bases in between. Germline V gives CDR1 SEHNR, CDR2 FQNEAQ (reference sequence). The CDR3 bases are TGTGCCAGCAGCTTATCGGGACTGAACAATCAGCCCCAGCATTTT. This encodes CASSLSGLNNQPQHF.

The chain couples TRBV7-9 to TRBJ1-1, with unresolved D. Per germline, CDR1 SEHNR and CDR2 FQNEAQ (reference sequence). Trimming shortened V by 5 bases and J by 1 base, and 8 bases separated the two germline ends. This CDR3 has 13 residues. The CDR3 loop reads CASSPLGNTEAFF. The CDR3 DNA reads TGTGCCAGCAGCCCCCTGGGGAACACTGAAGCTTTCTTT.

The DNA for the CDR3 is TGTGCCAGCATAATGGATGGGCAAGAGACCCAGTACTTC. Protein product: CASIMDGQETQYF. This rearrangement joins TRBV6-5 to TRBJ2-5; D gene ambiguous. The CDR3 is made up of 13 amino acids. Trimming removed 7 bases from V and 2 bases from J, with 11 bases in between. Germline assignment: CDR1 MNHEY and CDR2 SVGAGI.

V usage is TRBV11-2 and J usage is TRBJ2-3; no clear D gene. Germline V gene sequence: CDR1 SGHAT, CDR2 FQNNGV. V shed 6 bases and J shed 6 bases, with 10 bases lying between them. The length of the CDR3 is 12 residues. The CDR3 nucleotides read TGTGCCAGCAGGCCTATGTACGATACGCAGTATTTT. This translates into CASRPMYDTQYF.

This CDR3 reads CASSLPGLAKDYNEQFF. Written as DNA, the CDR3 is TGCGCCAGCAGCTTGCCTGGGCTAGCAAAAGACTACAATGAGCAGTTCTTC. The chain is built from TRBV5-1 and TRBJ2-1; possibly TRBD2 for D (5 bases). This CDR3 has 17 amino acids. Germline values: CDR1 SGHRS, CDR2 YFSETQ. The V end was cut by 1 base, the J end by 3 bases, with 17 bases between.

The CDR3 loop is CASSLDRGREQYF. CDR3 bases: TGTGCCAGCAGCTTAGATCGGGGTCGCGAGCAGTACTTC. This rearrangement joins TRBV11-2 to TRBJ2-7; D is perhaps TRBD2 (5 bases). CDR1 and CDR2 (germline): SGHAT, FQNNGV. V was clipped by 0 bases and J by 6 bases, with 9 bases between them. The CDR3 is made up of 13 amino acids.

V and J are TRBV21-1 and TRBJ2-2; the DNA was not used to check the table's D call, TRBD2. TRBV21-1 is listed as a pseudogene. The CDR3 extends over 17 amino acids. The CDR3 bases are TGTGCCAGCCCCACCCCCCTAGCGGGAGGGAACACCGGGGAGCTGTTTTTT. It encodes CASPTPLAGGNTGELFF.

V and J are TRBV5-6 and TRBJ1-1, with 10 bases lining up with TRBD1. Trimming took 3 bases from V and 4 from J; bases not matched to a gene: 9. This CDR3 is 16 amino acids long. The germline gives CDR1 SGHDT, CDR2 YYEEEE. CDR3: CASSWGTGAWGTEAFF. As DNA, the CDR3 is TGTGCCAGCAGCTGGGGGACAGGGGCCTGGGGCACTGAAGCTTTCTTT.

The genes are TRBV5-8 and TRBJ2-3; TRBD2 agrees at 13 bases. J lost 3 bases, V lost 4 bases, and 5 bases had no gene match. Germline lookup yields CDR1 SGHTS and CDR2 YDEGEE. There are 16 residues in the CDR3. In nucleotides, the CDR3 is TGTGCCAGCAGCGCGGGACTAGCGGGGACTACAGATACGCAGTATTTT. This codes for CASSAGLAGTTDTQYF.

A note on this clone: The same CDR3 also results from other DNA sequences found in this sample. The V and J genes are TRBV12-3 or TRBV12-4 and TRBJ2-7; D is ambiguous. CDR3 length: 11 amino acids. V gave up 5 bases and J gave up 4 bases, with 6 bases separating them. This CDR3 reads CASSLGYEQYF. Here the CDR3 DNA reads TGTGCCAGCAGTCTAGGTTACGAGCAGTACTTC.

The chain links TRBV7-8 to TRBJ1-3; 7 bases are a match to TRBD1. V lost 1 base to trimming and J lost 4 bases; unmatched junction nucleotides: 1. The CDR3 covers 14 residues. CDR1 SGHVS and CDR2 FQNEAQ come from the germline V gene. CDR3 residues: CASSLGQGGNTIYF. The CDR3 nucleotides read TGTGCCAGCAGCTTAGGACAGGGAGGAAACACCATATATTTT.

The rearrangement joins TRBV9 to TRBJ1-6, with D tentatively TRBD1 (5 bases). V lost 3 bases, J lost 4 bases, and 14 bases lay in between. The CDR3 is 16 amino acids. Germline CDR1 SGDLS, CDR2 YYNGEE. CDR3 bases: TGTGCCAGCAGCGATGCGGGGGAACTATATAATTCACCCCTCCACTTT. This gives the protein CASSDAGELYNSPLHF.

V is TRBV25-1 and J is TRBJ1-4; D is undetermined. The CDR3 runs 15 residues. Germline-derived CDR1 and CDR2 are MGHDK and SYGVNS. V lost 4 bases to trimming and J lost 0 bases, with 9 bases between them. The CDR3 DNA reads TGTGCCAGCAGTGGTCCAGGTGCAACTAATGAAAAACTGTTTTTT. Its translation is CASSGPGATNEKLFF.

The V gene is TRBV6-5, the J gene TRBJ2-5; 8 bases map to TRBD2. Per the germline V gene, CDR1 is MNHEY and CDR2 is SVGAGI. The V and J ends lost 6 bases and 4 bases, in that order; junction bases with no gene match: 10. The CDR3 contains 15 residues. CDR3 protein: CASSPRGSGAETQYF. The CDR3 DNA reads as TGTGCCAGCAGCCCCCGGGGTAGCGGGGCAGAGACCCAGTACTTC.

CDR3: CAWSPESSYNSPLHF. In nucleotides, the CDR3 is TGTGCCTGGAGTCCAGAAAGCTCCTATAATTCACCCCTCCACTTT. The chain recombines TRBV30 with TRBJ1-6; no firm D call. The CDR3 consists of 15 residues. CDR1 and CDR2 (germline): GTSNPN, SVGIG (reference sequence). Trimming took 2 bases from V and 0 from J, leaving 8 bases between them.

The rearrangement links TRBV3-1 (or the pseudogene TRBV3-2) to TRBJ1-1; D is perhaps TRBD1 (5 bases). The V end lost 3 bases, the J end lost 6 bases, and 14 bases lay between the germline ends. CDR1 is LGHDT and CDR2 is YNNKEL in the germline V gene (reference sequence). This CDR3 is 14 amino acids long. The CDR3 coding sequence is TGTGCCAGCAGCCAGCAAGGGGTTGGGGCTGAAGCTTTCTTT. Amino acid sequence: CASSQQGVGAEAFF.

There are a few counts of this clone. Here the CDR3 DNA reads TGTGCCAGTAAGGGCGGCCAGAGCTCCTACAATGAGCAGTTCTTC. This codes for CASKGGQSSYNEQFF. V and J are TRBV19 and TRBJ2-1; D call uncertain. Germline assignment: CDR1 LNHDA and CDR2 SQIVND (reference sequence). There are 15 residues in the CDR3. The ends were cut back, 7 bases at V and 0 bases at J, with 13 bases in the middle.